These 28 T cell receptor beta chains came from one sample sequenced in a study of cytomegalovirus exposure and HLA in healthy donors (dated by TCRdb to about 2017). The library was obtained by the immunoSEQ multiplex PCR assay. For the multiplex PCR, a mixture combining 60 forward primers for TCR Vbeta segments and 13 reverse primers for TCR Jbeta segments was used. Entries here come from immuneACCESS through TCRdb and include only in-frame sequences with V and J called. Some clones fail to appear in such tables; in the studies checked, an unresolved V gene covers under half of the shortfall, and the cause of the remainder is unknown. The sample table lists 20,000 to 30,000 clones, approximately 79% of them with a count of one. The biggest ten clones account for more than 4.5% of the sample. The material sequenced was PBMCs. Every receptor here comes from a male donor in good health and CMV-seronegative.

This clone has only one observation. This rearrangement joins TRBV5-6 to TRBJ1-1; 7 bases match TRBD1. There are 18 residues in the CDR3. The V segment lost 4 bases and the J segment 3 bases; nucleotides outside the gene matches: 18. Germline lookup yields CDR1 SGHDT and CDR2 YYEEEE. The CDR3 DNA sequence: TGTGCCAGCAGCCGCTTTGAGGACAGGCCGAATCTGGACACTGAAGCTTTCTTT. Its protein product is CASSRFEDRPNLDTEAFF.

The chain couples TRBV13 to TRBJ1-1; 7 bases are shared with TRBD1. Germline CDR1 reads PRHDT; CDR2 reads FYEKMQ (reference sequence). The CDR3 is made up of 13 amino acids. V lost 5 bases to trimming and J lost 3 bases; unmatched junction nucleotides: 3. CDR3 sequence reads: CASSRGTDTEAFF. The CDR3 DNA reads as TGTGCCAGCAGCCGGGGGACAGACACTGAAGCTTTCTTT.

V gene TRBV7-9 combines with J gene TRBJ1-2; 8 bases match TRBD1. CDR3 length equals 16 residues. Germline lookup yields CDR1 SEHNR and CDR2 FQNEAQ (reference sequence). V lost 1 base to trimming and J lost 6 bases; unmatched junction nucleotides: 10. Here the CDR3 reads CASSLEEAGGSNGYTF. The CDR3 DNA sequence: TGTGCCAGCAGCTTAGAGGAGGCAGGGGGCAGTAATGGCTACACCTTC.

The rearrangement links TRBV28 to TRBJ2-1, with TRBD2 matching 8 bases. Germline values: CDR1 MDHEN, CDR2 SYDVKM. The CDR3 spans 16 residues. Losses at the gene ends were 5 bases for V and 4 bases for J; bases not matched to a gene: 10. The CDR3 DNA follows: TGTGCCAGCAGTCCGCTCTCCGGGACTAGGTACAATGAGCAGTTCTTC. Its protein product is CASSPLSGTRYNEQFF.

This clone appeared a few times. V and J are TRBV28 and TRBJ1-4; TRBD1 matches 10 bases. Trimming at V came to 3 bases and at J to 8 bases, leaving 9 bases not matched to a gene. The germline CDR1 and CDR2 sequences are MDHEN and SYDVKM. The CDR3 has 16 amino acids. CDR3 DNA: TGTGCCAGCAGTTTGCCTCGACAGGGGGCGCTCGAAAAACTGTTTTTT. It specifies CASSLPRQGALEKLFF. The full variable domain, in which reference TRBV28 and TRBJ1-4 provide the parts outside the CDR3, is DVKVTQSSRYLVKRTGEKVFLECVQDMDHENMFWYRQDPGLGLRLIYFSYDVKMKEKGDIPEGYSVSREKKERFSLILESASTNQTSMYLCASSLPRQGALEKLFFGSGTQLSVL.

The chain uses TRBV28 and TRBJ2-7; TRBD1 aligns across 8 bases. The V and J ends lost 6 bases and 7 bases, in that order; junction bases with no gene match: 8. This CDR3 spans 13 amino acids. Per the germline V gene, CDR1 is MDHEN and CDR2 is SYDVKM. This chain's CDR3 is CASSSGTGREQYF. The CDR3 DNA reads TGTGCCAGCAGCTCAGGGACAGGCAGGGAGCAGTACTTC.

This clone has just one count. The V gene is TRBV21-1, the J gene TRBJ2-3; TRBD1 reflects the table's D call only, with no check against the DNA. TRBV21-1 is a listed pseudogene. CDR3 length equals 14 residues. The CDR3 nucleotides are TGTGCCAGCAGCAAAGGGGGGCAGCCAGATACGCAGTATTTT. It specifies CASSKGGQPDTQYF.

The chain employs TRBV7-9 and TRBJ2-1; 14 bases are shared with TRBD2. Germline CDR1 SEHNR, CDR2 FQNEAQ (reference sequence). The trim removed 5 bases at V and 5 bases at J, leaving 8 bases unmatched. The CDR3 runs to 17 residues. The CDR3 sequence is CASSPGLAGGLDNEQFF. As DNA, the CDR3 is TGTGCCAGCAGCCCCGGACTAGCGGGGGGCCTGGACAATGAGCAGTTCTTC.

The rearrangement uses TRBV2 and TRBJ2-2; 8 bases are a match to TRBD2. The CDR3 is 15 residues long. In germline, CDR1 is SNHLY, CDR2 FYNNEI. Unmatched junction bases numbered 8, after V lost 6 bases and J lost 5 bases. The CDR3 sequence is CASRGLVHGTGELFF. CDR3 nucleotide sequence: TGTGCCAGCAGGGGACTAGTCCATGGAACCGGGGAGCTGTTTTTT.

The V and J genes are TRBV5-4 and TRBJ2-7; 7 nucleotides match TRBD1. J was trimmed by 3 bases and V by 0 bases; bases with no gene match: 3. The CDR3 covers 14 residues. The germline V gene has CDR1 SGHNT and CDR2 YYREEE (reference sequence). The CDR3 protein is CASSLGNRGYEQYF. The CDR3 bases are TGTGCCAGCAGCTTGGGGAACAGGGGCTACGAGCAGTACTTC.

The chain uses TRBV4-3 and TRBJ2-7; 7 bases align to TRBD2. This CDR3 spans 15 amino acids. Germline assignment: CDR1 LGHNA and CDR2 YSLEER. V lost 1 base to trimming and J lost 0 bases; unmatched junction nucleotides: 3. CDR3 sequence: CASSQGGGDSYEQYF. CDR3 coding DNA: TGCGCCAGCAGCCAAGGGGGGGGTGACTCCTACGAGCAGTACTTC.

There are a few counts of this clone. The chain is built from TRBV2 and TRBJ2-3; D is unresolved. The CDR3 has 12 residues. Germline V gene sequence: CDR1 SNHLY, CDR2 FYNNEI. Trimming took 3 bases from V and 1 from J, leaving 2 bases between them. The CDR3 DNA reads TGTGCCAGCAGTGACGGCACAGATACGCAGTATTTT. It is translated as CASSDGTDTQYF.

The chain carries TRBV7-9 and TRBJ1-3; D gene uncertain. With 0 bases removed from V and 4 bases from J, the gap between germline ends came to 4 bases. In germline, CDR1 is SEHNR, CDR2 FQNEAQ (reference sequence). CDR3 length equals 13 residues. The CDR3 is CASSLALGNTIYF. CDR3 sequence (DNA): TGTGCCAGCAGCTTAGCTCTGGGAAACACCATATATTTT.

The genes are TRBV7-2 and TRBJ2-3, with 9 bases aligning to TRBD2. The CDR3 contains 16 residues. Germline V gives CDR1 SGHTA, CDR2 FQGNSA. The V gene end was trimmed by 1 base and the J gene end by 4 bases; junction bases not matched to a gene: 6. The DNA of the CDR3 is TGTGCCAGCAGCTTAGAACGCGGGGGGGACTCAGATACGCAGTATTTT. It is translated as CASSLERGGDSDTQYF.

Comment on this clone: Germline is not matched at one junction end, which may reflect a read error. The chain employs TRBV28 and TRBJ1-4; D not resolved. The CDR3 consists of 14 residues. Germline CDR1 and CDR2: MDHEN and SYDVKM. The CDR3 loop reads CASRPTGLNGKLFF. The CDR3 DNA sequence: TGTGCCAGCAGACCAACCGGGTTGAATGGAAAACTGTTTTTT.

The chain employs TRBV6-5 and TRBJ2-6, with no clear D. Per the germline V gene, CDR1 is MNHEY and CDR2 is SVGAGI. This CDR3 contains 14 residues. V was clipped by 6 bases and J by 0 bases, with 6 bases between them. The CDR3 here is CASRQPSGANVLTF. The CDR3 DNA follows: TGTGCCAGCAGACAGCCCTCTGGGGCCAACGTCCTGACTTTC.

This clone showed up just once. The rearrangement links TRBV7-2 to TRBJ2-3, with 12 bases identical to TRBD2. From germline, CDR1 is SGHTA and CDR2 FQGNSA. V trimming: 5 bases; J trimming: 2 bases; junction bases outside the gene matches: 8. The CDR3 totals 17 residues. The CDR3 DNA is TGTGCCAGCAGCCCCTGGACTAGCGGGATTTCCACAGATACGCAGTATTTT. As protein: CASSPWTSGISTDTQYF.

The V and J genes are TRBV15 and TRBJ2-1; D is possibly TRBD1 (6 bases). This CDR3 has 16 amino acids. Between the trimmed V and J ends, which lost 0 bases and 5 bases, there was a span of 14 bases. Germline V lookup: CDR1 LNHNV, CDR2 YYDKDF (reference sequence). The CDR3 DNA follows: TGTGCCACCAGCAGAGAGGGGGACATCGGGGACAATGAGCAGTTCTTC. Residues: CATSREGDIGDNEQFF.

The CDR3 nucleotides are TGTGCCAGCAGCCGCCAGGGAACGGAGGAAAAACTGTTTTTT. Protein product: CASSRQGTEEKLFF. The chain carries TRBV21-1 and TRBJ1-4; TRBD1, as called in the table, went unchecked against the DNA. TRBV21-1 is noted as a pseudogene. CDR3 length equals 14 residues.

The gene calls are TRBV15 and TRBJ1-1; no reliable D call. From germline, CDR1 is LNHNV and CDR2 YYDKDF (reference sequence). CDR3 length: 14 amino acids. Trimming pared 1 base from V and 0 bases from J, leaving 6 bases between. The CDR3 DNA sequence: TGTGCCACCAGCAGAGTGGCCGTGAACACTGAAGCTTTCTTT. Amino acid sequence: CATSRVAVNTEAFF.

The CDR3 loop is CARSGRQGERSRQPQHF. In DNA, the CDR3 is TGTGCCAGAAGCGGGCGACAGGGGGAAAGATCGAGACAGCCCCAGCATTTT. This sequence joins TRBV5-3 and TRBJ1-5, with 9 bases aligning to TRBD1. Being an ORF, TRBV5-3 has a function that is uncertain. V lost 4 bases, J lost 7 bases, and 15 bases stayed unmatched. CDR3 size: 17 residues.

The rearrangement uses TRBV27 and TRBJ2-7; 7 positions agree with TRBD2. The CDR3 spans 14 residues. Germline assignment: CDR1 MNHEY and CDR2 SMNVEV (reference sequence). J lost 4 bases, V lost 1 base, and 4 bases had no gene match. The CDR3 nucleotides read TGTGCCAGCAGTTTATTGGGAGGGAATTACGAGCAGTACTTC. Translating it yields CASSLLGGNYEQYF.

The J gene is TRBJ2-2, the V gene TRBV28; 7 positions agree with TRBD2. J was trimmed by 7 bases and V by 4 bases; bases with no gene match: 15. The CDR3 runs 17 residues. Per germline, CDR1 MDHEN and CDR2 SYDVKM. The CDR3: CASSSPGAGVKGGELFF. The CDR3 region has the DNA TGTGCCAGCAGTTCCCCCGGGGCGGGAGTAAAGGGCGGGGAGCTGTTTTTT. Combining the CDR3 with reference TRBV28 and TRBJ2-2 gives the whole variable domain DVKVTQSSRYLVKRTGEKVFLECVQDMDHENMFWYRQDPGLGLRLIYFSYDVKMKEKGDIPEGYSVSREKKERFSLILESASTNQTSMYLCASSSPGAGVKGGELFFGEGSRLTVL.

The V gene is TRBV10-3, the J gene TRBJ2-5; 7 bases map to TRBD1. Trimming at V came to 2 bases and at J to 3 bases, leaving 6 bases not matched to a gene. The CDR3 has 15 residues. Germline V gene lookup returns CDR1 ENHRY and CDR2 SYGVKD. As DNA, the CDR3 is TGTGCCATCAGTGAGACAGGGGCAAGAAAAGAGACCCAGTACTTC. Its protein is CAISETGARKETQYF.

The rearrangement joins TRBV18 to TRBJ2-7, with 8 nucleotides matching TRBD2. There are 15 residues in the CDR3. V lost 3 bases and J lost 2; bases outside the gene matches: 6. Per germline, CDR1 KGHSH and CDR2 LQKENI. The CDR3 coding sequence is TGTGCCAGCTCACCTAACGGGAGGGTTCCCTACGAGCAGTACTTC. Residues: CASSPNGRVPYEQYF.

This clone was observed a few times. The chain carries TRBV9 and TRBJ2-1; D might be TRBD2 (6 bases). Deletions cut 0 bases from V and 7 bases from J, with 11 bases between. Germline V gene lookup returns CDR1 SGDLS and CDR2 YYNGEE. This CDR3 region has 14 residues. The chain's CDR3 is CASSVAEGENEQFF. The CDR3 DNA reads TGTGCCAGCAGCGTAGCGGAGGGAGAGAATGAGCAGTTCTTC. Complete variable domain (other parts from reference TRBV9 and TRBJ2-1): DSGVTQTPKHLITATGQRVTLRCSPRSGDLSVYWYQQSLDQGLQFLIQYYNGEERAKGNILERFSAQQFPDLHSELNLSSLELGDSALYFCASSVAEGENEQFFGPGTRLTVL.

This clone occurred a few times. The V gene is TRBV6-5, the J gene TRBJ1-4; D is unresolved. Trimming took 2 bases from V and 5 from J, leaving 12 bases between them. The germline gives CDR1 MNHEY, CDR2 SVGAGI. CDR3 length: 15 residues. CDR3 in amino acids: CASSYQGSRNEKLFF. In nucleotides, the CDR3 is TGTGCCAGCAGTTACCAAGGGAGCAGGAATGAAAAACTGTTTTTT.

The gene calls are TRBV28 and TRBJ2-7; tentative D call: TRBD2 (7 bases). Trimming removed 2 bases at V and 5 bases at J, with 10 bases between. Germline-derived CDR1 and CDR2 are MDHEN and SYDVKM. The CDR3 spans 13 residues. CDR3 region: CASSLGGADEQYF. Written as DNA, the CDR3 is TGTGCCAGCAGTTTAGGGGGGGCGGACGAGCAGTACTTC.